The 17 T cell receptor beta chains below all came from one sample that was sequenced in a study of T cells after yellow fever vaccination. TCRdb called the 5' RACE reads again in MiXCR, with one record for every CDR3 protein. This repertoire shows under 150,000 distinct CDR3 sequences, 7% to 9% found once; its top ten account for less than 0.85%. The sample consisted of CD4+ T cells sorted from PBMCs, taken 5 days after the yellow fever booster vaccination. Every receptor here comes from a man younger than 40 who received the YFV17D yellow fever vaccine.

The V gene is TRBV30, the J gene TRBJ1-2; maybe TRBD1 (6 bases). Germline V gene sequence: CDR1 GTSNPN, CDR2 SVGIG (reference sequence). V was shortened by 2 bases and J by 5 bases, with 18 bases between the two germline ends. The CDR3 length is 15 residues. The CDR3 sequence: CAWSFRQDREYGYTF. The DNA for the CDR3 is TGTGCCTGGAGTTTTCGACAGGACAGAGAATATGGCTACACCTTC.

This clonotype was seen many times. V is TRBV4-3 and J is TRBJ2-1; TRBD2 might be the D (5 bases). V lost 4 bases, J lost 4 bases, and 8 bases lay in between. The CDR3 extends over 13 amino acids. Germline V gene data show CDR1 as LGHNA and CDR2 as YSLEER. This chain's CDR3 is CASSPQRYNEQFF. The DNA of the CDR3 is TGCGCCAGCAGCCCCCAGCGGTACAATGAGCAGTTCTTC.

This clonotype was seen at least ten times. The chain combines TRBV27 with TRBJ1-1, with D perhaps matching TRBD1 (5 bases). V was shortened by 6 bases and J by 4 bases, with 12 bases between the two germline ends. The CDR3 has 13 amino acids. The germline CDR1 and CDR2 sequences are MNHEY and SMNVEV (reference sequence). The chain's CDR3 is CASRDSGVTEAFF. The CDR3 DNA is TGTGCCAGCAGGGACTCGGGGGTCACTGAAGCTTTCTTT.

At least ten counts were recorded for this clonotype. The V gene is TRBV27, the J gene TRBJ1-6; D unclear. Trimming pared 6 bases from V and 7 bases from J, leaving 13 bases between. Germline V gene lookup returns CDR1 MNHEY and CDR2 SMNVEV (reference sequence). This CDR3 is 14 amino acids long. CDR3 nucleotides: TGTGCCAGCAGCCTTGTACGCACGAATTCACCCCTCCACTTT. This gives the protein CASSLVRTNSPLHF.

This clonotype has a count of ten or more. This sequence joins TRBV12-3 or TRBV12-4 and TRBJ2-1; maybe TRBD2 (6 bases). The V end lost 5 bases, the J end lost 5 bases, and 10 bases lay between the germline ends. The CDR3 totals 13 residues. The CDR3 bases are TGTGCCAGCAGTCGCGGGACTCACAATGAGCAGTTCTTC. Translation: CASSRGTHNEQFF.

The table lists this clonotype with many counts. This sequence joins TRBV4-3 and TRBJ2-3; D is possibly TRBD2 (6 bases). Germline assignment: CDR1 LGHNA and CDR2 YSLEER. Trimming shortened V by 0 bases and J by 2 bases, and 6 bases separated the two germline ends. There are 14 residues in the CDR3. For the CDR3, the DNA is TGCGCCAGCAGCCAAGAACTAGCCACAGATACGCAGTATTTT. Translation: CASSQELATDTQYF.

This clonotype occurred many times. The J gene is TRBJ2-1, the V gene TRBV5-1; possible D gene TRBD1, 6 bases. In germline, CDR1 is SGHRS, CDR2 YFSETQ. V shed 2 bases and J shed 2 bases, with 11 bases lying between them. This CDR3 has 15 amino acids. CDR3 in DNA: TGCGCCAGCAGCTTTCTCGGACAGCCCTACAATGAGCAGTTCTTC. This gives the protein CASSFLGQPYNEQFF.

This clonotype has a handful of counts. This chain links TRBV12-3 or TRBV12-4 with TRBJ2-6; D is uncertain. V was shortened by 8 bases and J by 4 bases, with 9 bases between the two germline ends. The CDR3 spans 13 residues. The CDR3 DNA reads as TGTGCCAGCGGGCAGTCAGGGGCCAACGTCCTGACTTTC. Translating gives CASGQSGANVLTF.

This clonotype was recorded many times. CDR3 residues: CASRTGTVNSPLHF. As DNA, the CDR3 is TGTGCCAGCAGAACCGGGACAGTTAATTCACCCCTCCACTTT. V gene TRBV7-2 combines with J gene TRBJ1-6; 7 bases match TRBD1. The length of the CDR3 is 14 residues. Germline assignment: CDR1 SGHTA and CDR2 FQGNSA. V dropped 6 bases and J dropped 6; count of bases not matched to a gene: 5.

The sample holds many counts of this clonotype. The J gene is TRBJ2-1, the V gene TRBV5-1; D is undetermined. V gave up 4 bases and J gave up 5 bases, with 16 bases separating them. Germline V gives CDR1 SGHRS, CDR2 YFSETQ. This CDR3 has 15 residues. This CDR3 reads CASSPERLTHNEQFF. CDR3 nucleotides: TGCGCCAGCAGCCCCGAAAGACTGACCCACAATGAGCAGTTCTTC.

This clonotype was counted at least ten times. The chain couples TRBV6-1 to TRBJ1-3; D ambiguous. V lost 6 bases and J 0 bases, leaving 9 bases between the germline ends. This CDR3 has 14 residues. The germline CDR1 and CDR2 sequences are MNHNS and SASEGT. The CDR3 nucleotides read TGTGCCAGCAGAATAAGGCTCTCTGGAAACACCATATATTTT. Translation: CASRIRLSGNTIYF.

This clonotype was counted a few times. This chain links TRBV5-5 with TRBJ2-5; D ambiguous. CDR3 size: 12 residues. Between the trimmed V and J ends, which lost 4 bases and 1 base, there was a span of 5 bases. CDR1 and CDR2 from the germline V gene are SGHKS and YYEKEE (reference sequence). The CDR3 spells CASSTVQETQYF. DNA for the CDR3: TGTGCCAGCAGCACGGTCCAAGAGACCCAGTACTTC.

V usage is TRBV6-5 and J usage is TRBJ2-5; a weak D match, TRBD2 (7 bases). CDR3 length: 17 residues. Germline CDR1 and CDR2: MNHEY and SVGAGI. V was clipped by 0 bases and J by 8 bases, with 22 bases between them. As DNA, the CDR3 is TGTGCCAGCAGTTACTCGGGGGGGCGTGTGAATGGAGACACCCAGTACTTC. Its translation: CASSYSGGRVNGDTQYF.

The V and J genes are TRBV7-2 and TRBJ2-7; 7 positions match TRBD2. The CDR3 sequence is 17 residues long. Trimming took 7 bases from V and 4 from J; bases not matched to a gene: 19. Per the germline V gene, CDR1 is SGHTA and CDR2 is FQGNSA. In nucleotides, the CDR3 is TGTGCCAGCATTGGCCCGGCTTCTAGCGGAGGCAGGTACGAGCAGTACTTC. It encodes CASIGPASSGGRYEQYF.

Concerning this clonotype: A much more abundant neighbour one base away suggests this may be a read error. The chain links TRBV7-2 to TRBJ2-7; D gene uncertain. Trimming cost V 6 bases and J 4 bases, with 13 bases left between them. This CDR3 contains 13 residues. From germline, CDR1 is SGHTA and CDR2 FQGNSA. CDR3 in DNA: TGTGCCAGCAGGGAAGCGATTTCTTACGAGCAGTACTTC. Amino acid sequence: CASREAISYEQYF. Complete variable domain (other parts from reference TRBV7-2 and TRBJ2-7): GAGVSQSPSNKVTEKGKDVELRCDPISGHTALYWYRQSLGQGLEFLIYFQGNSAPDKSGLPSDRFSAERTGGSVSTLTIQRTQQEDSAVYLCASREAISYEQYFGPGTRLTVT.

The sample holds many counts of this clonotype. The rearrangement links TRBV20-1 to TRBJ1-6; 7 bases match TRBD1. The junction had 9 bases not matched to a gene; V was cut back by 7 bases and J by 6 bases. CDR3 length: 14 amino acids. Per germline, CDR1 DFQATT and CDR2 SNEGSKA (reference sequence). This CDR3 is CSVRRGQPNSPLHF. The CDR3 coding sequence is TGCAGTGTTCGGAGGGGACAGCCTAATTCACCCCTCCACTTT.

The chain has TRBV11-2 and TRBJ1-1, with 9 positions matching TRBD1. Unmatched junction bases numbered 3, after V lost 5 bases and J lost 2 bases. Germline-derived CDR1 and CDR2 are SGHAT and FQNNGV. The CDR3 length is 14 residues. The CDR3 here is CASSMDRGNTEAFF. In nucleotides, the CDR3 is TGTGCCAGCAGCATGGACAGGGGTAACACTGAAGCTTTCTTT. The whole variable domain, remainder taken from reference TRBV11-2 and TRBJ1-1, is EAGVAQSPRYKIIEKRQSVAFWCNPISGHATLYWYQQILGQGPKLLIQFQNNGVVDDSQLPKDRFSAERLKGVDSTLKIQPAKLEDSAVYLCASSMDRGNTEAFFGQGTRLTVV.